This TCR beta chain was recorded in a study of blood T cell repertoires in COVID-19. On the study more broadly: In each case, the material was cDNA or gDNA derived from T cells, B-cell-depleted T cells, or PBMCs.

Per the authors' pipeline: Reference gene primers were amplified, and this amplification served to estimate nucleated cell counts. Repertoires were generated with immunoSEQ multiplex PCR, while TCRdb's copy carries only in-frame clones and drops some. V, J and clone size are those of that table, while D and trimming were read from the DNA. The sample lists 140,000 to 150,000 clones; 75% to 85% were seen once. CDR3 size: 13 residues. The V and J ends lost 4 bases and 3 bases respectively, with 11 bases between them. Germline V gene lookup returns CDR1 GTSNPN and CDR2 SVGIG (reference sequence). The chain recombines TRBV30 with TRBJ2-3, with D perhaps TRBD2 (5 bases). Sequences were obtained from peripheral blood. This receptor was identified in a human donor with acute or convalescent COVID-19. The donor label of this sample is uncertain. The CDR3 DNA follows: TGTGCCTGGAAGAGGGTAGGAACAGATACGCAGTATTTT. This sequence encodes CAWKRVGTDTQYF. The full variable domain, rest sourced from reference TRBV30 and TRBJ2-3, is SQTIHQWPATLVQPVGSPLSLECTVEGTSNPNLYWYRQAAGRGLQLLFYSVGIGQISSEVPQNLSASRPQDRQFILSSKKLLLSDSGFYLCAWKRVGTDTQYFGPGTRLTVL.